The 32 T cell receptor beta chains presented below share a single source sample, sequenced in a study of blood T cell repertoires in COVID-19. Produced via immunoSEQ multiplex PCR; TCRdb's table is partial and in-frame only. The table lists about 190,000 clones, around 83% of them singletons. Sequencing used PBMCs or T cells enriched from blood (not recorded which). Receptor source: a woman in her 30s who had been exposed to COVID-19.

The chain joins TRBV5-1 to TRBJ1-4, with D hard to call. The length of the CDR3 is 14 residues. The germline V and J ends were trimmed by 4 bases and 3 bases, with 10 bases remaining between them. Germline assignment: CDR1 SGHRS and CDR2 YFSETQ. The CDR3 is CASSRTRSNEKLFF. CDR3 bases: TGCGCCAGCAGCCGAACGCGGTCTAATGAAAAACTGTTTTTT.

The rearrangement links TRBV2 to TRBJ1-2; D gene uncertain. Germline V CDR1 and CDR2: SNHLY, FYNNEI. V shed 10 bases and J shed 5 bases, with 14 bases lying between them. This CDR3 spans 12 amino acids. The CDR3 sequence is CANEKRRYGYTF. The CDR3, as DNA: TGTGCCAATGAGAAAAGGAGGTATGGCTACACCTTC.

The V gene is TRBV10-3, the J gene TRBJ2-7; D gene unclear. The CDR3 loop spans 14 amino acids. In germline, CDR1 is ENHRY, CDR2 SYGVKD. V was cut by 0 bases and J by 0 bases, with 6 bases left in between. CDR3 protein: CAISESRGSYEQYF. DNA for the CDR3: TGTGCCATCAGTGAGTCGCGAGGCTCCTACGAGCAGTACTTC.

The genes are TRBV5-1 and TRBJ1-2, with D unclear. The V gene lost 0 bases and the J gene lost 5 bases, with 17 bases spanning the gap. The CDR3 spans 16 residues. Germline loops: CDR1 SGHRS, CDR2 YFSETQ. The CDR3 DNA is TGCGCCAGCAGCTTGGGGGCTTCGGGAAGTTCATATGGCTACACCTTC. Translation gives CASSLGASGSSYGYTF.

As concerns this clone: Possible read error: a much larger clone is one base away. The chain has TRBV7-8 and TRBJ1-2, with D possibly matching TRBD1 (6 bases). The ends were cut back, 5 bases at V and 2 bases at J, with 9 bases in the middle. The CDR3 has 13 residues. The V gene's germline CDR1 is SGHVS and CDR2 FQNEAQ. CDR3 sequence reads: CASSPGQNYGYTF. The CDR3 DNA sequence: TGTGCCAGCAGCCCCGGACAGAACTATGGCTACACCTTC.

The chain employs TRBV3-1 (or the pseudogene TRBV3-2) and TRBJ1-1; TRBD1 aligns across 8 bases. This CDR3 contains 14 residues. From germline, CDR1 is LGHDT and CDR2 YNNKEL (reference sequence). V shed 1 base and J 7 bases; nucleotides not matched to a gene: 5. The CDR3 reads CASSQVYGTGEAFF. The DNA for the CDR3 is TGTGCCAGCAGCCAAGTTTACGGGACAGGTGAAGCTTTCTTT.

This clone is medium-sized within its sample. The rearrangement joins TRBV7-9 to TRBJ1-2; TRBD1 aligns across 7 bases. Trimming removed 5 bases from V and 8 bases from J; junction bases left unmatched: 8. The CDR3 totals 13 residues. In germline, CDR1 is SEHNR, CDR2 FQNEAQ (reference sequence). The CDR3: CASSGGQKLGYTF. In DNA form, the CDR3 reads TGTGCCAGCAGCGGGGGACAGAAGCTAGGCTACACCTTC. The full variable domain, its missing parts supplied by reference TRBV7-9 and TRBJ1-2, is DTGVSQNPRHKITKRGQNVTFRCDPISEHNRLYWYRQTLGQGPEFLTYFQNEAQLEKSRLLSDRFSAERPKGSFSTLEIQRTEQGDSAMYLCASSGGQKLGYTFGSGTRLTVV.

The chain links TRBV7-6 to TRBJ2-5; tentatively, D is TRBD2 (7 bases). CDR3 length equals 16 residues. The germline V gene encodes CDR1 SGHVS and CDR2 FNYEAQ. V dropped 2 bases and J dropped 2 bases, with 15 bases sitting between them. The CDR3 is CASSLNGGLAQETQYF. Written as DNA, the CDR3 is TGTGCCAGCAGCTTAAACGGGGGGCTGGCTCAAGAGACCCAGTACTTC.

This clone appeared a few times. The chain employs TRBV7-2 and TRBJ2-7, with 14 bases that match TRBD2. Trimming at V came to 5 bases and at J to 6 bases, leaving 3 bases not matched to a gene. This CDR3 region has 14 residues. Per the germline V gene, CDR1 is SGHTA and CDR2 is FQGNSA. CDR3 nucleotide sequence: TGTGCCAGCAGCCCGGGACTAGCGGGGGTCGAGCAGTACTTC. It yields the protein CASSPGLAGVEQYF.

V and J are TRBV30 and TRBJ1-2; no clear D. Per germline, CDR1 GTSNPN and CDR2 SVGIG (reference sequence). V was shortened by 0 bases and J by 4 bases, with 15 bases between the two germline ends. The CDR3 consists of 15 residues. DNA for the CDR3: TGTGCCTGGAGTGTAACCGGGAGTAGTGGCTATGGCTACACCTTC. Translated, it gives CAWSVTGSSGYGYTF. Full variable domain (rest looked up from reference TRBV30 and TRBJ1-2): SQTIHQWPATLVQPVGSPLSLECTVEGTSNPNLYWYRQAAGRGLQLLFYSVGIGQISSEVPQNLSASRPQDRQFILSSKKLLLSDSGFYLCAWSVTGSSGYGYTFGSGTRLTVV.

This clone was found once. This chain connects TRBV19 to TRBJ2-1; 8 bases line up with TRBD1. This CDR3 is 15 amino acids long. V trimming: 3 bases; J trimming: 5 bases; junction bases outside the gene matches: 6. Germline assignment: CDR1 LNHDA and CDR2 SQIVND (reference sequence). The CDR3 is CASSMQGALDNEQFF. The CDR3 nucleotides read TGTGCCAGTAGTATGCAGGGGGCTCTCGACAATGAGCAGTTCTTC.

This chain connects TRBV2 to TRBJ1-2; no definite D call. This CDR3 contains 12 residues. From germline, CDR1 is SNHLY and CDR2 FYNNEI. Deletions cut 3 bases from V and 8 bases from J, with 10 bases between. The CDR3 bases are TGTGCCAGCAGTGACCGAGCGGGGGGCTACACCTTC. Translated: CASSDRAGGYTF.

The chain has TRBV10-1 and TRBJ2-7; 9 bases agree with TRBD2. V was clipped by 5 bases and J by 2 bases; unmatched bases: 1. This CDR3 comprises 13 residues. Germline V gives CDR1 WNHNN, CDR2 SYGVQD (reference sequence). The CDR3 region is CASSSSGTYEQYF. The DNA for the CDR3 is TGCGCCAGCAGTTCTAGCGGGACCTACGAGCAGTACTTC.

The chain uses TRBV14 and TRBJ1-4, with D tentatively TRBD1 (5 bases). V lost 0 bases to trimming and J lost 7 bases, with 15 bases between them. CDR3 length: 16 amino acids. Looked up from germline, CDR1 is SGHDN and CDR2 is FVKESK. This CDR3 is CASSQDLGPSGEKLFF. The DNA for the CDR3 is TGTGCCAGCAGCCAAGATTTGGGGCCATCGGGTGAAAAACTGTTTTTT.

V gene TRBV6-4 combines with J gene TRBJ2-1; maybe TRBD2 (5 bases). Trimming removed 7 bases at V and 0 bases at J, with 13 bases between. The CDR3 length is 15 residues. Germline-derived CDR1 and CDR2 are MRHNA and SNTAGT. The CDR3, as DNA: TGTGCCAGCACCCAAGACGGAGGCTCCTACAATGAGCAGTTCTTC. Amino acid sequence: CASTQDGGSYNEQFF.

V usage is TRBV15 and J usage is TRBJ2-3, with TRBD1 matching 10 bases. Germline loops: CDR1 LNHNV, CDR2 YYDKDF (reference sequence). The trim removed 2 bases at V and 9 bases at J, leaving 11 bases unmatched. The CDR3 loop spans 16 amino acids. Here the CDR3 reads CATSRPGQGTLTTQYF. CDR3 DNA sequence: TGTGCCACCAGCAGACCGGGACAGGGGACCCTCACGACGCAGTATTTT.

As DNA, the CDR3 is TGCGCCAGCAGCCCCGGTGTTAGCTACGAGCAGTACTTC. Translating gives CASSPGVSYEQYF. The genes are TRBV4-3 and TRBJ2-7; the D is unclear. Trimming cost V 4 bases and J 3 bases, with 10 bases left between them. The CDR3 has 13 amino acids. CDR1 and CDR2 (germline): LGHNA, YSLEER.

The gene calls are TRBV20-1 and TRBJ2-7; tentatively, D is TRBD1 (6 bases). CDR3 length: 11 residues. Germline CDR1 DFQATT, CDR2 SNEGSKA (reference sequence). V shed 5 bases and J shed 9 bases, with 14 bases lying between them. The CDR3 nucleotides read TGCAGTGCTGCCCTAACAGGGTTGCAGTACTTC. As protein: CSAALTGLQYF.

V and J are TRBV6-2 or TRBV6-3 and TRBJ2-1; D possibly corresponds to TRBD1 (5 bases). This CDR3 comprises 11 residues. V lost 2 bases, J lost 13 bases, and 9 bases lay in between. CDR1 and CDR2 from the germline V gene are MNHEY and SVGEGT. The CDR3 DNA follows: TGTGCCAGCAGTTACGGGGCAGACCAGTTCTTC. This sequence encodes CASSYGADQFF.

V gene TRBV10-2 combines with J gene TRBJ1-4, with D perhaps TRBD1 (6 bases). The CDR3 loop spans 15 amino acids. Germline loops: CDR1 WSHSY, CDR2 SAAADI. Deletions cut 0 bases from V and 4 bases from J, with 9 bases between. CDR3 in amino acids: CASSESTGDNEKLFF. DNA for the CDR3: TGCGCCAGCAGTGAGTCGACAGGAGATAATGAAAAACTGTTTTTT.

The rearrangement links TRBV19 to TRBJ1-1; D is uncertain. The CDR3 consists of 13 residues. In germline, CDR1 is LNHDA, CDR2 SQIVND (reference sequence). The ends were cut back, 10 bases at V and 3 bases at J, with 15 bases in the middle. Here the CDR3 reads CATARGDYTEAFF. CDR3 DNA: TGTGCCACCGCCCGAGGAGACTACACTGAAGCTTTCTTT.

DNA for the CDR3: TGTGCCAGTAGACAGGGGTCCGTCACCGGGGAGCTGTTTTTT. It is translated as CASRQGSVTGELFF. The gene calls are TRBV19 and TRBJ2-2; 7 bases are a match to TRBD1. Trimming took 6 bases from V and 4 from J; bases not matched to a gene: 5. Germline CDR1 LNHDA, CDR2 SQIVND (reference sequence). The CDR3 has 14 residues.

As to this clone: Other DNA sequences in this sample translate to the same CDR3. The V call is TRBV5-1, the J call TRBJ2-5; TRBD2 aligns across 13 bases. Germline CDR1 reads SGHRS; CDR2 reads YFSETQ. Trimming cost V 3 bases and J 5 bases; bases outside gene matches: 1. The CDR3 has 14 amino acids. CDR3 coding DNA: TGCGCCAGCAGCTCGGGACTAGCGGGGGAGACCCAGTACTTC. Amino acids: CASSSGLAGETQYF.

The chain employs TRBV3-1 (or the pseudogene TRBV3-2) and TRBJ2-3, with 8 nucleotides matching TRBD2. This CDR3 has 17 amino acids. The germline V gene has CDR1 LGHDT and CDR2 YNNKEL (reference sequence). With 4 bases clipped from V and 3 bases from J, the junction kept 12 bases outside the gene matches. The CDR3 nucleotides read TGTGCCAGCAGCCCACGAGGCGGGGGGCTGGTTACAGATACGCAGTATTTT. This sequence encodes CASSPRGGGLVTDTQYF.

This clone showed up just a few times. The chain uses TRBV3-1 (or the pseudogene TRBV3-2) and TRBJ2-3; the match to TRBD2 covers 9 bases. The V gene's germline CDR1 is LGHDT and CDR2 YNNKEL (reference sequence). The CDR3 is 17 amino acids. Unmatched junction bases numbered 12, after V lost 4 bases and J lost 4 bases. CDR3 sequence reads: CASSPGTSYVDPDTQYF. The CDR3 region has the DNA TGTGCCAGCAGCCCCGGGACTAGCTATGTAGATCCAGATACGCAGTATTTT.

This clone was seen a single time. The J gene is TRBJ1-3, the V gene TRBV9; TRBD1 is a possible D gene (6 bases). From germline, CDR1 is SGDLS and CDR2 YYNGEE. The V end was cut by 0 bases, the J end by 0 bases, with 13 bases between. The CDR3 loop spans 17 amino acids. The CDR3 DNA sequence: TGTGCCAGCAGCGTAGTAGGCCAGGGGTTCTCTGGAAACACCATATATTTT. Protein product: CASSVVGQGFSGNTIYF.

The CDR3 coding sequence is TGTGCCAGCCGAAAGACAGGGTTTAACTATGGCTACACCTTC. Protein product: CASRKTGFNYGYTF. V usage is TRBV7-9 and J usage is TRBJ1-2; 7 nucleotides align to TRBD1. CDR3 length: 14 amino acids. V was pared by 8 bases and J by 1 base, with 7 bases of the junction left unmatched. CDR1 is SEHNR, CDR2 FQNEAQ, per germline (reference sequence).

The V call is TRBV19, the J call TRBJ1-5, with TRBD1 identical over 9 bases. The CDR3 loop spans 14 amino acids. Germline trimming cut 7 bases from V and 5 bases from J; bases unmatched to any gene: 6. Germline V gene sequence: CDR1 LNHDA, CDR2 SQIVND (reference sequence). Written as DNA, the CDR3 is TGTGCCAGTACGCGGGGACAGGGCCATCAGCCCCAGCATTTT. It specifies CASTRGQGHQPQHF.

This chain uses TRBV7-9 with TRBJ1-3, with D possibly matching TRBD1 (5 bases). Germline V lookup: CDR1 SEHNR, CDR2 FQNEAQ (reference sequence). The CDR3 length is 16 residues. V lost 4 bases and J 3 bases, leaving 16 bases between the germline ends. Here the CDR3 DNA reads TGTGCCAGCAGCTCCGACCGTAGGGGTCGTGGAAACACCATATATTTT. Residues: CASSSDRRGRGNTIYF.

This rearrangement joins TRBV3-1 (or the pseudogene TRBV3-2) to TRBJ1-5, with D possibly matching TRBD1 (5 bases). In germline, CDR1 is LGHDT, CDR2 YNNKEL (reference sequence). This CDR3 region has 15 residues. Deletions cut 0 bases from V and 7 bases from J, with 13 bases between. The CDR3 bases are TGTGCCAGCAGCCAAGAGAGACAGCATCTGCAGCCCCAGCATTTT. It yields the protein CASSQERQHLQPQHF.

The rearrangement links TRBV12-5 to TRBJ2-7; 7 bases map to TRBD1. The ends lost 6 bases at V and 2 bases at J; junction bases unmatched: 4. The CDR3 sequence is 13 residues long. Germline V gives CDR1 LGHNT, CDR2 FRNRAP. The CDR3 coding sequence is TGTGCTAGTGGCCGGGACAGAGCCTACGAGCAGTACTTC. Translated: CASGRDRAYEQYF.

The chain links TRBV9 to TRBJ1-2; TRBD1 matches at 7 bases. V was pared by 2 bases and J by 4 bases, with 2 bases of the junction left unmatched. Germline CDR1 is SGDLS and CDR2 is YYNGEE. The CDR3 spans 13 residues. As DNA, the CDR3 is TGTGCCAGCAGCGTTAACAGGGGCTATGGCTACACCTTC. Protein product: CASSVNRGYGYTF.